Listed below are T cell receptor beta chains from one sample, sequenced in a study of T cells in narcolepsy. Profiling relied on immunoSEQ multiplex PCR, and the TCRdb table lists in-frame clones only, not all of them. Here the sample spans about 35,000 clones, about 85% being singletons. The source material was memory (CD45RA-) CD4+ T cells from blood. All receptors derive from a human donor in good health. Each CDR3 is given with its conserved first and last residue. A D gene is named only where the DNA matches it firmly. Not every row has a clone size; where given, it reads once, few, many or a size class.

D,V,size,J,CDR3,DNA
NA,TRBV7-2,NA,TRBJ2-5,CASSLEFGGETQYF,TGTGCCAGCAGCTTAGAGTTCGGAGGAGAGACCCAGTACTTC
NA,TRBV7-2,NA,TRBJ2-3,CASSLGSGDTQYF,TGTGCCAGCAGCTTAGGCTCCGGCGATACGCAGTATTTT
NA,TRBV18,NA,TRBJ2-1,CASSPPGAWGYNEQFF,TGTGCCAGCTCACCACCCGGGGCATGGGGGTACAATGAGCAGTTCTTC
NA,TRBV14,NA,TRBJ1-2,CASSPTTRTYGYTF,TGTGCCAGCAGCCCAACAACACGCACCTATGGCTACACCTTC
TRBD1,TRBV7-3,NA,TRBJ2-7,CASSTGQGREQYF,TGTGCCAGCAGCACAGGACAGGGGCGGGAGCAGTACTTC
TRBD2,TRBV7-3,NA,TRBJ2-3,CASSLLAGGGTDTQYF,TGTGCCAGCAGCTTGCTAGCGGGAGGAGGAACAGATACGCAGTATTTT
TRBD1,TRBV5-6,NA,TRBJ1-5,CASTRGGDNQPQHF,TGTGCCAGCACCCGAGGGGGCGACAATCAGCCCCAGCATTTT
NA,TRBV25-1,NA,TRBJ1-1,CASSEPAEKGGEAFF,TGTGCCAGCAGTGAACCAGCCGAGAAGGGTGGTGAAGCTTTCTTT
NA,TRBV7-9,few,TRBJ2-7,CASSSTSYEQYF,TGTGCCAGCAGCTCGACTAGCTACGAGCAGTACTTC
NA,TRBV19,NA,TRBJ1-3,CASSIGQSGNTIYF,TGTGCCAGTAGTATTGGACAGTCTGGAAACACCATATATTTT
NA,TRBV5-1,NA,TRBJ2-6,CATSGSGANVLTF,TGCGCCACCTCCGGCTCTGGGGCCAACGTCCTGACTTTC
NA,TRBV4-2,NA,TRBJ2-2,CASSPRAETNTGELFF,TGTGCCAGCAGCCCCCGCGCGGAGACAAACACCGGGGAGCTGTTTTTT
NA,TRBV25-1,NA,TRBJ2-5,CASSELGGSPQETQYF,TGTGCCAGCAGTGAATTGGGGGGCAGTCCTCAAGAGACCCAGTACTTC
NA,TRBV11-2,NA,TRBJ1-1,CASSPYGRSEAFF,TGTGCCAGCAGCCCGTATGGACGGTCTGAAGCTTTCTTT
NA,TRBV6-1,few,TRBJ2-7,CASSLGPDIPGEQYF,TGTGCCAGCAGCCTTGGGCCGGATATCCCGGGCGAGCAGTACTTC
TRBD2,TRBV15,NA,TRBJ2-5,CATSKEGGVAGALMETQYF,TGTGCCACCAGCAAAGAGGGGGGGGTAGCGGGAGCACTGATGGAGACCCAGTACTTC
NA,TRBV13,NA,TRBJ2-7,CASSLRGAVYEQYF,TGTGCCAGCAGCCTACGGGGAGCCGTTTACGAGCAGTACTTC
NA,TRBV19,NA,TRBJ2-1,CASSPTSGRLRDEQFF,TGTGCCAGTAGTCCCACCAGCGGCCGGCTCCGGGATGAGCAGTTCTTC
NA,TRBV30,NA,TRBJ2-7,CACNEQYF,TGTGCCTGTAACGAGCAGTACTTC
NA,TRBV7-9,NA,TRBJ2-7,CASSSGGSTYEQYF,TGTGCCAGCAGCTCGGGGGGCTCCACCTACGAGCAGTACTTC
NA,TRBV5-8,NA,TRBJ2-2,CASSRPDVTGELFF,TGTGCCAGCAGCAGACCGGACGTCACCGGGGAGCTGTTTTTT
NA,TRBV19,NA,TRBJ1-2,CASSINRESYGYTF,TGTGCCAGTAGTATTAACCGGGAGTCCTATGGCTACACCTTC
NA,TRBV5-6,NA,TRBJ1-3,CASSLVGASSGNTIYF,TGTGCCAGCAGCTTGGTTGGCGCCAGCTCTGGAAACACCATATATTTT